This T cell receptor (beta chain) was profiled in a study of blood T cell repertoires in COVID-19. The wider study: Samples of COVID-19 (acute and convalescent) were obtained from the United States, Italy and Spain. In each case, the material was cDNA or gDNA derived from T cells, B-cell-depleted T cells, or PBMCs.

Study processing details: The authors estimated nucleated cell counts from reference gene primer amplification. Sequencing used immunoSEQ multiplex PCR; TCRdb keeps in-frame clones, though not all of them. V, J and clone size are those of that table, while D and trimming were read from the DNA. This table holds 200,000 to 300,000 clones, 82% found once. V lost 4 bases and J lost 5, with 25 bases in between. Germline lookup yields CDR1 KGHSH and CDR2 LQKENI. CDR3 length equals 18 residues. The chain combines TRBV18 with TRBJ2-3, with D tentatively TRBD1 (6 bases). The receptor was derived from a woman aged 55-69 years with active or convalescent COVID-19. Input material: peripheral blood. CDR3 amino acids: CASSLIRQGSGHGDTQYF. The CDR3 DNA reads as TGTGCCAGCTCACTAATTCGTCAGGGGTCAGGCCATGGAGATACGCAGTATTTT.